The rows below give T cell receptor beta chains drawn from one sample of a study of T cell responses to AZD1222 COVID-19 vaccine. The assay was immunoSEQ multiplex PCR, and TCRdb's table has in-frame clones only and misses some. The top ten hold approximately 2.5% of the sample, which has roughly 180,000 clones, 87% seen once. The sample was peripheral blood, taken on day 0 of MenACWY control vaccination. These TCRs come from an adult in good health. Each CDR3 is given with its conserved first and last residue. The D gene is left open where the match is weak. Clone size is given for some rows only: seen once, a few or many times, or a class if the clone is expanded.

J gene | clone size | D gene | V gene | CDR3 protein | CDR3 DNA
TRBJ2-7 | . | . | TRBV5-6 | CASSLVGEYEQYF | TGTGCCAGCAGCTTGGTCGGGGAATACGAGCAGTACTTC
TRBJ1-1 | . | . | TRBV5-6 | CASSLEQIEAFF | TGTGCCAGCAGCTTGGAACAGATTGAAGCTTTCTTT
TRBJ2-7 | . | TRBD1 | TRBV7-9 | CASSSGQGEQYF | TGTGCCAGCAGTAGCGGACAGGGCGAGCAGTACTTC
TRBJ2-1 | . | . | TRBV9 | CASSVGFAEEQFF | TGTGCCAGCAGCGTAGGCTTCGCGGAAGAGCAGTTCTTC
TRBJ1-2 | . | . | TRBV27 | CASSPQEGFHGYTF | TGTGCCAGCAGTCCCCAGGAGGGGTTTCATGGCTACACCTTC
TRBJ1-3 | . | . | TRBV6-6 | CASCRREGGNTIYF | TGTGCCAGCTGCCGTAGGGAGGGTGGAAACACCATATATTTT
TRBJ2-7 | . | . | TRBV6-6 | CASSGPDEQYF | TGTGCCAGCAGCGGCCCTGACGAGCAGTACTTC
TRBJ2-1 | . | . | TRBV4-1 | CASSPTGSYNEQFF | TGCGCCAGCAGCCCGACGGGCTCCTACAATGAGCAGTTCTTC
TRBJ1-5 | once | . | TRBV5-6 | CASSLYRNNQPQHF | TGTGCCAGCAGCTTATACCGGAACAATCAGCCCCAGCATTTT
TRBJ2-7 | . | TRBD1 | TRBV6-5 | CASSTGGGYEQYF | TGTGCCAGCAGCACAGGGGGCGGCTACGAGCAGTACTTC
TRBJ1-1 | . | . | TRBV4-2 | CASSQEGLAFF | TGTGCCAGCAGCCAAGAGGGATTGGCTTTCTTT
TRBJ1-4 | . | TRBD1 | TRBV12-3/TRBV12-4 | CASKGQGREKLFF | TGTGCCAGCAAGGGACAGGGGAGGGAAAAACTGTTTTTT
TRBJ1-5 | . | . | TRBV7-7 | CASSLARRRARQPQHF | TGTGCTAGCAGCTTAGCCCGTCGCAGGGCAAGGCAGCCCCAGCATTTT
TRBJ2-7 | once | . | TRBV2 | CASKAGGYEQYF | TGTGCCAGCAAGGCAGGAGGCTACGAGCAGTACTTC
TRBJ1-6 | . | . | TRBV27 | CASSFSSYNSPLHF | TGTGCCAGCAGTTTTTCCAGCTACAATTCACCCCTCCACTTT
TRBJ1-3 | . | . | TRBV19 | CASSIPHRTSGNTIYF | TGTGCCAGTAGTATCCCCCACCGTACCTCTGGAAACACCATATATTTT
TRBJ1-2 | . | . | TRBV7-9 | CASSLAPYYGYTF | TGTGCCAGCAGCTTAGCGCCGTACTATGGCTACACCTTC
TRBJ1-1 | once | TRBD1 | TRBV6-5 | CASSYGTGGDTEAFF | TGTGCCAGCAGTTACGGGACAGGAGGTGACACTGAAGCTTTCTTT
TRBJ2-1 | . | . | TRBV28 | CASSQPPGNEQFF | TGTGCCAGCAGCCAACCCCCGGGTAATGAGCAGTTCTTC
TRBJ1-5 | . | . | TRBV7-6 | CASSLESGLNQPQHF | TGTGCCAGCAGCTTAGAATCAGGGCTAAATCAGCCCCAGCATTTT
TRBJ1-3 | once | TRBD1 | TRBV5-1 | CASQQGAIAGNTIYF | TGCGCCAGCCAACAGGGGGCCATTGCTGGAAACACCATATATTTT
TRBJ1-2 | . | TRBD1 | TRBV7-3 | CASSAGTGGYGYTF | TGTGCCAGCAGCGCTGGGACAGGGGGTTATGGCTACACCTTC
TRBJ2-3 | . | . | TRBV5-1 | CASSLGRAASTDTQYF | TGCGCCAGCAGCTTGGGAAGGGCAGCCAGCACAGATACGCAGTATTTT
TRBJ1-3 | . | TRBD1 | TRBV11-3 | CASSLGQGYTIYF | TGTGCCAGCAGCTTGGGACAGGGCTACACCATATATTTT
TRBJ1-1 | . | . | TRBV28 | CASILPGEGVAEAFF | TGTGCCAGCATCTTGCCAGGGGAGGGAGTGGCTGAAGCTTTCTTT
TRBJ1-4 | once | . | TRBV7-9 | CASSLDQGYEKLFF | TGTGCCAGCAGCTTAGACCAGGGCTATGAAAAACTGTTTTTT
TRBJ2-7 | . | . | TRBV9 | CASSEGPSQGLNEQYF | TGTGCCAGCAGCGAGGGACCATCACAAGGGCTAAACGAGCAGTACTTC
TRBJ1-2 | once | . | TRBV30 | CAWSTPQLHGYTF | TGTGCCTGGTCGACTCCTCAGTTACATGGCTACACCTTC
TRBJ2-1 | . | . | TRBV7-3 | CASSPQPRSYNEQFF | TGTGCCAGCAGCCCCCAGCCCCGCTCCTACAATGAGCAGTTCTTC
TRBJ1-2 | once | . | TRBV6-5 | CASSREGDYGYTF | TGTGCCAGCAGTCGAGAAGGGGACTATGGCTACACCTTC
TRBJ1-5 | . | TRBD1 | TRBV4-1 | CASSQDRGGGSQPQHF | TGCGCCAGCAGCCAAGATCGAGGGGGCGGGAGTCAGCCCCAGCATTTT
TRBJ2-1 | . | . | TRBV6-5 | CASGGTAYGEQFF | TGTGCCAGCGGAGGGACGGCCTACGGTGAGCAGTTCTTC
TRBJ2-1 | . | . | TRBV18 | CASSRDLSRNEQFF | TGTGCCAGCTCGCGGGACCTTTCTAGGAATGAGCAGTTCTTC
TRBJ2-5 | . | . | TRBV5-1 | CASSSDPWGQETQYF | TGCGCCAGCAGCTCGGACCCCTGGGGCCAAGAGACCCAGTACTTC
TRBJ2-1 | . | . | TRBV7-2 | CASSLAVGGTSHNEQFF | TGTGCCAGCAGCTTAGCTGTCGGGGGAACATCCCACAATGAGCAGTTCTTC
TRBJ2-5 | . | TRBD1 | TRBV6-1 | CASSLQGAGETQYF | TGTGCCAGCAGTTTACAGGGGGCGGGAGAGACCCAGTACTTC
TRBJ2-4 | . | . | TRBV28 | CASSTSGQIAKNIQYF | TGTGCCAGCAGTACCTCCGGACAGATAGCCAAAAACATTCAGTACTTC
TRBJ2-1 | . | . | TRBV7-9 | CASSLDPNNEQFF | TGTGCCAGCAGCTTAGACCCTAACAATGAGCAGTTCTTC
TRBJ1-2 | . | . | TRBV2 | CASSEFGYGYTF | TGTGCCAGCAGTGAATTCGGCTATGGCTACACCTTC
TRBJ2-3 | . | TRBD1 | TRBV6-5 | CASTQGDRGNTQYF | TGTGCCAGCACCCAAGGGGACAGGGGAAATACGCAGTATTTT
TRBJ2-3 | . | TRBD2 | TRBV3-1/TRBV3-2 | CASSQVLAGAVTDTQYF | TGTGCCAGCAGCCAAGTTTTAGCGGGAGCTGTAACAGATACGCAGTATTTT
TRBJ2-2 | . | TRBD1 | TRBV5-1 | CASSSRGTGELFF | TGCGCCAGCAGCTCCAGGGGGACCGGGGAGCTGTTTTTT
TRBJ1-2 | . | . | TRBV9 | CASHRTVDGYTF | TGTGCCAGCCATCGGACAGTCGATGGCTACACCTTC
TRBJ2-5 | . | . | TRBV3-1/TRBV3-2 | CASSQEYGETQYF | TGTGCCAGCAGCCAAGAGTATGGGGAGACCCAGTACTTC
TRBJ2-2 | . | TRBD2 | TRBV28 | CASRGPSGRAGDTGELFF | TGTGCCAGCAGAGGGCCTAGCGGGAGGGCCGGTGACACCGGGGAGCTGTTTTTT
TRBJ2-7 | . | TRBD2 | TRBV14 | CASSPEVAGEPGYEQYF | TGTGCCAGCAGCCCAGAGGTAGCGGGAGAGCCCGGGTACGAGCAGTACTTC
TRBJ1-2 | . | TRBD1 | TRBV5-4 | CASSLPGQGSGYTF | TGTGCCAGCAGCCTACCGGGACAGGGGAGTGGCTACACCTTC
TRBJ2-1 | once | TRBD2 | TRBV29-1 | CSVEAFGLAGANEQFF | TGCAGCGTTGAAGCATTCGGACTAGCGGGAGCGAACGAGCAGTTCTTC
TRBJ2-2 | . | TRBD1 | TRBV28 | CASITGGANTGELFF | TGTGCCAGCATTACAGGGGGCGCAAACACCGGGGAGCTGTTTTTT
TRBJ2-4 | once | TRBD2 | TRBV4-3 | CASSQDWGRENIQYF | TGCGCCAGCAGCCAAGATTGGGGGAGGGAAAACATTCAGTACTTC